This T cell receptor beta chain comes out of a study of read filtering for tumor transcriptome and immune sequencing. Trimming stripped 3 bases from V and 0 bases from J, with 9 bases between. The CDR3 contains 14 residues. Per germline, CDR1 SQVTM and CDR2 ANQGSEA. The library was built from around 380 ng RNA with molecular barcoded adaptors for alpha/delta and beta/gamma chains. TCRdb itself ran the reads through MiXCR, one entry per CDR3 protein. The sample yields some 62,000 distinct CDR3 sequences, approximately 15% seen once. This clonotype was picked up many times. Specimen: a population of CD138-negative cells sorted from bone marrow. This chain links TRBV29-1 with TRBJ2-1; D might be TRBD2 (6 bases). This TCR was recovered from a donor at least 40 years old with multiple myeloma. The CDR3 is CSVERDDSYNEQFF. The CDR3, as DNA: TGCAGCGTTGAGCGGGACGACTCCTACAATGAGCAGTTCTTC.